These T cell receptor beta chains were read from a single sample in a study of shared clonotypes between healthy human individuals. Using immunoSEQ multiplex PCR, the repertoire was profiled, and TCRdb retains in-frame clones only, with some absent. The repertoire includes 1,500,000 or so clones, around 97% of them detected once, and over 1% sits in the top ten. The sequencing sample was made of naive CD4+ T cells sorted from blood. These receptors originate from a man aged 30-40 years in good health. Each CDR3 is given with its conserved first and last residue. The D gene is left open where the match is weak. Clone size, where shown, is once, few, many, or a class for clones that have expanded.

TRBJ2-1 TRBV5-1 . TRBD2 TGCGCCAGCAGCCTGGGACTAGCGGGAGTTTTGGGTGAGCAGTTCTTC CASSLGLAGVLGEQFF
TRBJ2-5 TRBV7-9 . TRBD2 TGTGCCAGCAGCCGTCAACGGCAGGGAGGGGCAGAGACCCAGTACTTC CASSRQRQGGAETQYF
TRBJ2-7 TRBV28 . . TGTGCCAGCAGTTTCTCCGGACCGGACATCTACGAGCAGTACTTC CASSFSGPDIYEQYF
TRBJ2-3 TRBV5-6 once . TGTGCCAGCAGCTTGTTAGTGGGCGATACGCAGTATTTT CASSLLVGDTQYF
TRBJ2-1 TRBV18 . . TGTGCCAGCTCACCCACCCGAGATGAGCAGTTCTTC CASSPTRDEQFF
TRBJ2-3 TRBV5-5 . TRBD1 TGTGCCAGCAGCTTGGGACAGGGGAGACTAAGCACAGATACGCAGTATTTT CASSLGQGRLSTDTQYF
TRBJ1-1 TRBV6-1 . TRBD1 TGTGCCAGCAGCTTAGGACAGGGGGCTACCGCTTTCTTT CASSLGQGATAFF
TRBJ2-3 TRBV14 . . TGTGCCAGCAGCCTCCGAATAGGGATAGGCACAGATACGCAGTATTTT CASSLRIGIGTDTQYF
TRBJ1-1 TRBV18 . . TGTGCCAGCTCTCGCGAGGTCGGAGAAGAAGCTTTCTTT CASSREVGEEAFF
TRBJ1-1 TRBV28 . . TGTGCCAGCAGTCCGGAACCGAACACTGAAGCTTTCTTT CASSPEPNTEAFF
TRBJ2-7 TRBV18 once . TGTGCCAGCAGCCAGTCCGCCTCCTACGAGCAGTACTTC CASSQSASYEQYF
TRBJ1-5 TRBV30 once . TGTGCCTGGGATACAGGGAAGCAGGGCAATCAGCCCCAGCATTTT CAWDTGKQGNQPQHF
TRBJ1-2 TRBV7-9 . . TGTGCCAGCAGCTTAGTATCTAGGGGTCGGGATGGCTACACCTTC CASSLVSRGRDGYTF
TRBJ2-7 TRBV18 . . TGTGCCAGCTCACCACTCGACTCCTACGAGCAGTACTTC CASSPLDSYEQYF
TRBJ2-5 TRBV5-1 . TRBD2 TGCGCCAGCAGTTCCCGTGGTGTAGCGGGAGTCGGAGAGACCCAGTACTTC CASSSRGVAGVGETQYF
TRBJ2-7 TRBV7-2 few TRBD2 TGTGCCAGCAGCCCCGGACTAGCGGCATACGAGCAGTACTTC CASSPGLAAYEQYF
TRBJ2-7 TRBV27 . . TGTGCCAGCAGAGTTGGACAGAGCTCCTACGAGCAGTACTTC CASRVGQSSYEQYF
TRBJ2-5 TRBV10-1 . TRBD2 TGCGCCAGCAGTATTGGACTAGCGGGGCCCCAGTACTTC CASSIGLAGPQYF
TRBJ2-3 TRBV18 . . TGTGCCAGCTCACCCGCCCTAGTTGTTGGAGATACGCAGTATTTT CASSPALVVGDTQYF
TRBJ1-5 TRBV4-3 . . TGCGCCAGCAGCCAAGATCGGTTGACCGGCCGGGAATTGCCCCAGCATTTT CASSQDRLTGRELPQHF
TRBJ2-3 TRBV11-3 . . TGTGCCAGCACCGAGGACAGGAGGGAGAAAGATACGCAGTATTTT CASTEDRREKDTQYF
TRBJ1-5 TRBV27 . TRBD1 TGTGCCAGCAGTTTATTTGCAGGGGGCAACAATCAGCCCCAGCATTTT CASSLFAGGNNQPQHF
TRBJ2-1 TRBV5-1 . . TGCGCCAGCAGCTTTTGGCGGGGAGTCTACAATGAGCAGTTCTTC CASSFWRGVYNEQFF
TRBJ2-1 TRBV18 . TRBD1 TGTGCCAGCTCACCATCCTCGCAGGGGGACAATGAGCAGTTCTTC CASSPSSQGDNEQFF
TRBJ1-1 TRBV11-2 . TRBD1 TGTGCCAGCAGCACCAGACAGGGTATCGGTAGGACCACTGAAGCTTTCTTT CASSTRQGIGRTTEAFF
TRBJ2-5 TRBV4-3 . TRBD1 TGCGCCAGCAGCCAAGATCTTAGGGGACAGCAAGAGACCCAGTACTTC CASSQDLRGQQETQYF
TRBJ2-7 TRBV2 . TRBD1 TGTGCCAGCGGAGGACAGGGGAAAGCCACCTACGAGCAGTACTTC CASGGQGKATYEQYF
TRBJ2-7 TRBV6-5 . . TGTGCCAGCAGTTACAGGATGGGCGAGCAGTACTTC CASSYRMGEQYF
TRBJ2-3 TRBV20-1 . . TGCAGTGCTCCTCGGGGTGATACGCAGTATTTT CSAPRGDTQYF
TRBJ2-1 TRBV19 . . TGTGCCAGTAGTGTACGACTAGTACCCTACAATGAGCAGTTCTTC CASSVRLVPYNEQFF
TRBJ1-3 TRBV7-6 . . TGTGCCAGCAGCCCCCGGCCAGGGACCGGCTCTGGAAACACCATATATTTT CASSPRPGTGSGNTIYF
TRBJ2-2 TRBV29-1 . TRBD2 TGCAGCGTTGGTAGCGGGAGGTCGAACACCGGGGAGCTGTTTTTT CSVGSGRSNTGELFF
TRBJ1-5 TRBV6-1 . . TGTGCCAGCAGTGAAGCTGGTCAGGGCCAGAATCAGCCCCAGCATTTT CASSEAGQGQNQPQHF
TRBJ2-2 TRBV19 . . TGTGCCAGTACAACAGCGAATCGGAACACCGGGGAGCTGTTTTTT CASTTANRNTGELFF
TRBJ2-7 TRBV6-5 . . TGTGCCAGCAGTTACGGTGGAAACTACGAGCAGTACTTC CASSYGGNYEQYF
TRBJ2-1 TRBV4-3 . . TGCGCCAGCAGCCAAGATTGGGGGAGCCCCTCGCAGTTCTTC CASSQDWGSPSQFF
TRBJ1-2 TRBV6-5 few . TGTGCCAGCAGTTTATTGAGTTCCTATGGCTACACCTTC CASSLLSSYGYTF
TRBJ2-5 TRBV7-7 . TRBD2 TGTGCCAGCAGCCCCACTAGCGATCAAGAGACCCAGTACTTC CASSPTSDQETQYF
TRBJ1-2 TRBV10-3 few . TGTGCCATCAGTGAGTCTGGGCAGTATGGCTACACCTTC CAISESGQYGYTF
TRBJ2-1 TRBV30 . . TGTGCCTGGAGTGTAGTGGCGCCGGGTGAGCAGTTCTTC CAWSVVAPGEQFF
TRBJ2-7 TRBV18 . . TGTGCCAGCTCACCACAGGGACACCTATCCTACGAGCAGTACTTC CASSPQGHLSYEQYF
TRBJ1-5 TRBV6-1 . . TGTGCCAGCAGTAAAAATCAGCCCCAGCATTTT CASSKNQPQHF
TRBJ2-2 TRBV5-1 . . TGCGCCAGCGGCGGTACTAACACCGGGGAGCTGTTTTTT CASGGTNTGELFF
TRBJ2-2 TRBV19 . . TGTGCCAGTAGTATAATGAGAGACACCGGGGAGCTGTTTTTT CASSIMRDTGELFF
TRBJ2-5 TRBV5-4 . . TGTGCCAGCAGCTTGGATGGTGGGGGAACAGAGACCCAGTACTTC CASSLDGGGTETQYF
TRBJ2-7 TRBV5-1 once . TGCGCCAGCAGCTTCGGACAGACTTCCTACGAGCAGTACTTC CASSFGQTSYEQYF
TRBJ2-1 TRBV6-5 . . TGTGCCAGCTTCAAAGGGGGTAATGAGCAGTTCTTC CASFKGGNEQFF
TRBJ1-3 TRBV6-1 . . TGTGCCAGCGGGGGTGGGGTCCTTGGAAACACCATATATTTT CASGGGVLGNTIYF
TRBJ1-2 TRBV6-4 . TRBD1 TGTGCCAGCGAGCGGTCCGGACAGGGGGCACCTCCAACATCTAACTATGGCTACACCTTC CASERSGQGAPPTSNYGYTF
TRBJ2-3 TRBV5-1 once TRBD1 TGCGCCAGCAGGTTTCAGACAGGGGCGGTCGATTCTACGCAGTATTTT CASRFQTGAVDSTQYF
TRBJ1-2 TRBV14 . . TGTGCCAGCAGCCAAGTCTCCAGGGGTCCGTCCGGCTACACCTTC CASSQVSRGPSGYTF
TRBJ1-5 TRBV2 . . TGTGCCAGCAGTTATACCCGGGGTGATAGCAATCAGCCCCAGCATTTT CASSYTRGDSNQPQHF
TRBJ1-3 TRBV6-5 . . TGTGCCAGCAGCTACTTAGGCGGGTCTGGAAACACCATATATTTT CASSYLGGSGNTIYF
TRBJ2-1 TRBV21-1 . . TGTGCCAGCAGCAAAGGACTAGCGGGATACAATGAGCAGTTCTTC CASSKGLAGYNEQFF
TRBJ1-2 TRBV9 . . TGTGCCAGCAGCGTAACCCGATGGGGAGTGGGGAACTATGGCTACACCTTC CASSVTRWGVGNYGYTF
TRBJ1-5 TRBV6-5 . . TGTGCCAGCAGTTACTCGGCCAGGGGAGGTATTCAGCCCCAGCATTTT CASSYSARGGIQPQHF
TRBJ2-7 TRBV7-2 . TRBD1 TGTGCCAGCAGCTTAGCGCGGGACAGGGTCTACGAGCAGTACTTC CASSLARDRVYEQYF
TRBJ2-2 TRBV7-2 . TRBD2 TGTGCCAGCAGCTTAGCCCAGACTAGCGGGAGGGCTGGGATGTTTTTT CASSLAQTSGRAGMFF
TRBJ2-5 TRBV7-7 once . TGTGCTAGCAGCTTAGGCACAGGGTTCCAAGAGACCCAGTACTTC CASSLGTGFQETQYF
TRBJ2-2 TRBV18 once TRBD2 TGTGCCAGCTCACCAAATAGCGGGAGTTTAACCGGGGAGCTGTTTTTT CASSPNSGSLTGELFF